This T cell receptor beta chain was recorded in a study of beta chain features in type 1 diabetes. Study-wide points: Within each of all four CD4+ subsets, Type 1 diabetes patients had TCRB CDR3s that were moderately but significantly shorter. Insertions were fewer and deletions more numerous at VDJ junctions in type 1 diabetes patients.

As concerns this clone: What it binds is not known.

Sequenced material consisted of expressed TCRB transcripts (all of the isolated RNA was reverse transcribed). Here immunoSEQ multiplex PCR was the method, and the copy in TCRdb shows in-frame clones only, minus some. The table records about 340,000 clones, roughly 13% of them present only once. Trimming removed 4 bases at V and 1 base at J, with 14 bases between. This CDR3 contains 15 residues. The V gene's germline CDR1 is SGHRS and CDR2 YFSETQ. The chain recombines TRBV5-1 with TRBJ1-2, with a possible D match to TRBD1 (5 bases). The TCR sequence derives from a woman aged 18-35 years with type 1 diabetes. The source material was naive CD4+ T cells from blood. Here the CDR3 reads CASSADRAVNYGYTF. The CDR3 nucleotides are TGCGCCAGCAGCGCCGACAGAGCCGTTAACTATGGCTACACCTTC.